These 19 T cell receptor beta chains came from one sample sequenced in a study of blood T cell repertoires in COVID-19. The data were produced by immunoSEQ multiplex PCR, yet TCRdb's version contains in-frame clones alone and is incomplete. Counted here are about 150,000 clones, under 85% occurring once; the ten biggest clones make up approximately 7%. Sequenced material: peripheral blood. All receptors derive from a man older than 75 with COVID-19, enrolled during active disease.

This chain connects TRBV5-5 to TRBJ2-2; 10 nucleotides align to TRBD2. Germline-derived CDR1 and CDR2 are SGHKS and YYEKEE (reference sequence). The CDR3 loop spans 17 amino acids. V shed 2 bases and J 1 base; nucleotides not matched to a gene: 5. The CDR3 reads CASSLSGLARNTGELFF. The CDR3, as DNA: TGTGCCAGCAGCTTATCGGGACTAGCGAGGAACACCGGGGAGCTGTTTTTT. The entire variable domain, with the rest obtained from reference TRBV5-5 and TRBJ2-2, is as follows: DAGVTQSPTHLIKTRGQQVTLRCSPISGHKSVSWYQQVLGQGPQFIFQYYEKEERGRGNFPDRFSARQFPNYSSELNVNALLLGDSALYLCASSLSGLARNTGELFFGEGSRLTVL.

The V call is TRBV27, the J call TRBJ1-2; D possibly corresponds to TRBD1 (6 bases). The CDR3 extends over 13 amino acids. Germline V lookup: CDR1 MNHEY, CDR2 SMNVEV (reference sequence). Trimming shortened V by 4 bases and J by 12 bases, and 18 bases separated the two germline ends. The CDR3 sequence is CASSSGRGIGDTF. CDR3 in DNA: TGTGCCAGCAGTTCGGGCAGGGGCATCGGAGACACCTTC.

The chain recombines TRBV11-3 with TRBJ1-2; a weak D match, TRBD1 (5 bases). This CDR3 comprises 13 residues. The V end lost 5 bases, the J end lost 2 bases, and 9 bases lay between the germline ends. Germline CDR1 SGHNT, CDR2 YENEEA. This CDR3 reads CASSISGNYGYTF. The CDR3 DNA follows: TGTGCCAGCAGCATATCAGGGAACTATGGCTACACCTTC.

The genes are TRBV18 and TRBJ1-5; 8 nucleotides line up with TRBD1. The ends lost 6 bases at V and 1 base at J; junction bases unmatched: 8. There are 16 residues in the CDR3. Germline loops: CDR1 KGHSH, CDR2 LQKENI. CDR3 residues: CASSLLDRGSNQPQHF. DNA for the CDR3: TGTGCCAGCTCTCTACTTGACAGGGGAAGCAATCAGCCCCAGCATTTT.

The rearrangement links TRBV12-3 or TRBV12-4 to TRBJ1-5; D is possibly TRBD1 (5 bases). The ends were cut back, 3 bases at V and 3 bases at J, with 6 bases in the middle. The CDR3 totals 13 residues. CDR3 sequence: CASSLTVNQPQHF. The DNA of the CDR3 is TGTGCCAGCAGTTTGACAGTCAATCAGCCCCAGCATTTT.

The genes are TRBV18 and TRBJ1-4; 7 bases agree with TRBD1. V shed 5 bases, J shed 6 bases, and the junction held 6 bases outside the gene matches. Per the germline V gene, CDR1 is KGHSH and CDR2 is LQKENI. CDR3 size: 14 residues. The CDR3 nucleotides are TGTGCCAGCTCAGTACAGGGGAGCCATGAAAAACTGTTTTTT. Its protein is CASSVQGSHEKLFF.

V gene TRBV28 combines with J gene TRBJ2-1; 7 bases are a match to TRBD2. The CDR3 consists of 15 residues. Germline values: CDR1 MDHEN, CDR2 SYDVKM. V trimming: 3 bases; J trimming: 4 bases; junction bases outside the gene matches: 6. CDR3 nucleotides: TGTGCCAGCAGTTTGGGGGGGAACCCTTACAATGAGCAGTTCTTC. This codes for CASSLGGNPYNEQFF.

This chain connects TRBV28 to TRBJ1-3; D is ambiguous. The CDR3 spans 14 residues. Trimming removed 4 bases from V and 4 bases from J, with 11 bases in between. CDR1 is MDHEN and CDR2 is SYDVKM in the germline V gene. CDR3 amino acids: CASSSEGTGNTIYF. In DNA, the CDR3 is TGTGCCAGCAGTTCAGAGGGAACGGGAAACACCATATATTTT. Looking up the rest from reference TRBV28 and TRBJ1-3 gives the full variable domain: DVKVTQSSRYLVKRTGEKVFLECVQDMDHENMFWYRQDPGLGLRLIYFSYDVKMKEKGDIPEGYSVSREKKERFSLILESASTNQTSMYLCASSSEGTGNTIYFGEGSWLTVV.

The chain couples TRBV10-3 to TRBJ1-2, with unresolved D. Trimming pared 9 bases from V and 5 bases from J, leaving 22 bases between. The germline CDR1 and CDR2 sequences are ENHRY and SYGVKD. This CDR3 is built from 15 residues. Written as DNA, the CDR3 is TGTGCCATAACCCCCCTTATGGCGGGGAGATATGGCTACACCTTC. This encodes CAITPLMAGRYGYTF.

This sequence joins TRBV7-3 and TRBJ2-5; D gene unclear. CDR1 SGHTA and CDR2 FQGTGA come from the germline V gene. Between the trimmed V and J ends, which lost 6 bases and 1 base, there was a span of 9 bases. This CDR3 comprises 13 residues. CDR3: CASSQALQETQYF. CDR3 coding DNA: TGTGCCAGCAGTCAGGCCCTCCAAGAGACCCAGTACTTC.

The V call is TRBV7-2, the J call TRBJ2-3; TRBD1 might be the D (6 bases). This CDR3 contains 13 residues. V lost 6 bases and J 4 bases, leaving 11 bases between the germline ends. In germline, CDR1 is SGHTA, CDR2 FQGNSA. In DNA, the CDR3 is TGTGCCAGCAGGCACAGGGTTGCAGATACGCAGTATTTT. Translated: CASRHRVADTQYF.

The rearrangement uses TRBV4-1 and TRBJ2-7, with D possibly being TRBD2 (5 bases). CDR1 MGHRA and CDR2 YSYEKL come from the germline V gene. This CDR3 is built from 17 residues. Trimming removed 1 base at V and 3 bases at J, with 19 bases between. CDR3 loop: CASSQGRLGLGYYEQYF. Here the CDR3 DNA reads TGCGCCAGCAGCCAAGGGAGGTTAGGACTGGGGTACTACGAGCAGTACTTC.

The chain is built from TRBV16 and TRBJ2-7, with a possible D match to TRBD1 (6 bases). Germline assignment: CDR1 KGHSY and CDR2 FQNENV. The CDR3 is made up of 15 amino acids. Trimming stripped 0 bases from V and 0 bases from J, with 9 bases between. The CDR3 loop is CASSQSQGSSYEQYF. In nucleotides, the CDR3 is TGTGCCAGCAGCCAATCGCAGGGGAGCTCCTACGAGCAGTACTTC.

This sequence joins TRBV6-5 and TRBJ1-1, with D perhaps matching TRBD1 (5 bases). Germline V gene data show CDR1 as MNHEY and CDR2 as SVGAGI. The V end lost 6 bases, the J end lost 5 bases, and 16 bases lay between the germline ends. CDR3 length: 14 residues. CDR3 nucleotides: TGTGCCAGCAGCTTAACGGGGGGAGGAACTGAAGCTTTCTTT. Translation: CASSLTGGGTEAFF.

As to this clone: This sample includes further DNA sequences coding for the same CDR3. This chain connects TRBV2 to TRBJ1-5; 8 nucleotides match TRBD1. The CDR3 sequence is 15 residues long. V dropped 6 bases and J dropped 2; count of bases not matched to a gene: 6. CDR1 and CDR2 (germline): SNHLY, FYNNEI. CDR3 residues: CASREDRVGNQPQHF. The CDR3 nucleotides are TGTGCCAGCAGGGAGGACAGGGTCGGCAATCAGCCCCAGCATTTT.

The chain combines TRBV3-1 (or the pseudogene TRBV3-2) with TRBJ2-7; weak D call: TRBD1 (6 bases). Germline V gives CDR1 LGHDT, CDR2 YNNKEL (reference sequence). Trimming removed 4 bases from V and 3 bases from J, with 16 bases in between. CDR3 length equals 15 residues. This CDR3 is CASSLTGEQSYEQYF. CDR3 nucleotides: TGTGCCAGCAGCCTGACAGGTGAACAGAGCTACGAGCAGTACTTC.

This chain joins TRBV7-2 and TRBJ1-6; D not certain. Germline V gene data show CDR1 as SGHTA and CDR2 as FQGNSA. Trimming shortened V by 5 bases and J by 6 bases, and 14 bases separated the two germline ends. This CDR3 is built from 15 residues. CDR3 region: CASSPVGSTNSPLHF. As DNA, the CDR3 is TGTGCCAGCAGCCCAGTGGGCAGCACTAATTCACCCCTCCACTTT. The whole variable domain, remainder taken from reference TRBV7-2 and TRBJ1-6, is GAGVSQSPSNKVTEKGKDVELRCDPISGHTALYWYRQSLGQGLEFLIYFQGNSAPDKSGLPSDRFSAERTGGSVSTLTIQRTQQEDSAVYLCASSPVGSTNSPLHFGNGTRLTVT.

The chain combines TRBV2 with TRBJ2-7; D gene ambiguous. Trimming removed 6 bases from V and 0 bases from J, with 12 bases in between. In germline, CDR1 is SNHLY, CDR2 FYNNEI. This CDR3 spans 14 amino acids. CDR3: CASRIPRSSYEQYF. CDR3 nucleotides: TGTGCCAGCAGGATCCCACGGAGCTCCTACGAGCAGTACTTC.

The chain carries TRBV5-5 and TRBJ1-2, with a weak D call TRBD1 (5 bases). Deletions cut 4 bases from V and 3 bases from J, with 16 bases between. The CDR3 is 15 residues long. Germline lookup yields CDR1 SGHKS and CDR2 YYEKEE (reference sequence). DNA for the CDR3: TGTGCCAGCAGCGGTCGGACCGGGGGGGACTATGGCTACACCTTC. It is translated as CASSGRTGGDYGYTF.